This TCR beta chain was found in a study of blood T cell repertoires in COVID-19 (dated by TCRdb to between 2020 and 2021). With regard to the full study: The collaborator samples originated in the United States, Italy and Spain and spanned the acute and convalescent phases of COVID-19. Subjects who had been exposed to COVID-19, were actively infected with it, or had recovered from it provided the deeply sampled blood TCRbeta repertoires that made up the dataset. Where HLA class I and class II types were available, the types were taken from metadata supplied by the sample provider, not from assay-based typing. The repertoires were released in a freely available public database intended as a resource for research on the immune response to SARS-CoV-2. The prospective study material was composed of cDNA or gDNA derived from T cells, B-cell-depleted T cells, or PBMCs. A de-identified subject ID, COVID-19 status, age in years and sex were almost always included in the sample metadata. Samples were obtained from the ongoing ImmuneRACE study (first 160 participants) and from 950 to 1,500 subjects provided by 6 global collaborators. Paper-wide results and their limitations: The quantity of clinical and demographic metadata differed by source and by participant and was supplied without curation.

The collaborating institutions used their own protocols to collect whole blood in K2EDTA tubes. For TCRbeta analysis, collaborators shipped samples as frozen whole blood, isolated PBMCs, or DNA extracted from either of those sample types. The immunoSEQ Assay, a bias-controlled multiplex PCR, was used to amplify TCRbeta CDR3 regions from genomic DNA. The study's processing was this. Nucleated cell counts per sample were estimated from amplification of reference gene primers within the assay. To quantify the absolute abundance of each unique TCRbeta CDR3 rearrangement, sequence reads were collapsed and filtered. Productive Simpson clonality was computed per sample as the square root of Simpson's diversity index over productive rearrangements. TCRdb provides this immuneACCESS table in a form limited to in-frame rearrangements. Some clones are lacking; in checked studies, under half of them reflect an unresolved V gene, and why the rest are absent is not known. The V and J calls and clone size were taken over from that table, and D and trimming were inferred from the DNA. Here the sample has more than 85,000 clones; less than 85% occur a single time. The top ten clonotypes cover 24% of the sample.

Of note for this clone: This receptor's antigen is unknown. There are no base qualities to consult, and no much larger clone falls within one base.

A distance of 14 bases separates the germline ends of V and J, which lose 3 bases and 8 bases respectively. Including cysteine and phenylalanine, the CDR3 has 14 amino acids. Of all the DNA, just the CDR3 is kept, 42 bases in frame from base 1. The germline V gene specifies MDHEN as CDR1 and SYDVKM as CDR2. Sequencing used peripheral blood. This chain is built from TRBV28 and TRBJ2-4, and TRBD2 may be the D gene, going by 6 matching bases. This TCR was sampled from a human donor in a cohort sampled during active COVID-19. The base sequence is TGTGCCAGCAGTTTTCCGGGACTGCTTTACATTCAGTACTTC. It translates as CASSFPGLLYIQYF.